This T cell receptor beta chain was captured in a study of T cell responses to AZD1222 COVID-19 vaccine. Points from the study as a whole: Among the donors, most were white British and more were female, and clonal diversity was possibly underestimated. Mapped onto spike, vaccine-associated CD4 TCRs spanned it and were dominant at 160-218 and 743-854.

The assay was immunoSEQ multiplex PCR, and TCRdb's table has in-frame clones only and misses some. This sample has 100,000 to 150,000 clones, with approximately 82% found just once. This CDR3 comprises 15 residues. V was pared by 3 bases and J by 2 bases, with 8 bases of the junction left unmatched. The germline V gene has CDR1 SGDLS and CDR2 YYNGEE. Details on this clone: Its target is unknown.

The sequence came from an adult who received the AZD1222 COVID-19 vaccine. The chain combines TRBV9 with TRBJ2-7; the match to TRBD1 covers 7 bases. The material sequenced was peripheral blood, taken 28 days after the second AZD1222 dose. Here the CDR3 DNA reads TGTGCCAGCAGCGCCCAGGGGGATCTAACCTACGAGCAGTACTTC. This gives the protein CASSAQGDLTYEQYF.